The 3 T cell receptor beta chains below were found in one sample sequenced in a study of control samples from healthy donors and cancer patients. Produced via immunoSEQ multiplex PCR; TCRdb's table is partial and in-frame only. The data contain approximately 6,600 clones, about 72% of them singletons. Specimen: formalin-fixed, paraffin-embedded tissue. The source is a male donor with melanoma.

V is TRBV2 and J is TRBJ2-1; D possibly matches TRBD1 or TRBD2 (6 bases each). This CDR3 is 15 amino acids long. The germline V gene has CDR1 SNHLY and CDR2 FYNNEI. V lost 6 bases to trimming and J lost 4 bases, with 16 bases between them. The CDR3 region has the DNA TGTGCCAGCAGGGGGACGACAGGAGGGTACAATGAGCAGTTCTTC. It yields the protein CASRGTTGGYNEQFF.

The rearrangement uses TRBV18 and TRBJ2-2; D is ambiguous. V was cut by 3 bases and J by 1 base, with 6 bases left in between. Per the germline V gene, CDR1 is KGHSH and CDR2 is LQKENI. The CDR3 extends over 14 amino acids. CDR3 protein: CASSPRMNTGELFF. The CDR3 DNA reads TGTGCCAGCTCACCCAGGATGAACACCGGGGAGCTGTTTTTT. Together with reference TRBV18 and TRBJ2-2, the CDR3 gives the full variable domain: NAGVMQNPRHLVRRRGQEARLRCSPMKGHSHVYWYRQLPEEGLKFMVYLQKENIIDESGMPKERFSAEFPKEGPSILRIQQVVRGDSAAYFCASSPRMNTGELFFGEGSRLTVL.

The count of this clone is one. This chain links TRBV7-2 with TRBJ2-5; no firm D call. Germline lookup yields CDR1 SGHTA and CDR2 FQGNSA. The V gene lost 1 base and the J gene lost 6 bases, with 9 bases spanning the gap. The length of the CDR3 is 13 residues. This CDR3 reads CASSLGAGKTQYF. CDR3 bases: TGTGCCAGCAGCTTAGGCGCAGGAAAGACCCAGTACTTC.